This T cell receptor (beta chain) was captured in a study of blood T cell repertoires in COVID-19 (dated by TCRdb to about 2020). In terms of the full investigation: Samples covering the acute and convalescent phases of COVID-19 were provided by collaborators in the United States, Italy and Spain. The dataset comprised deeply sampled blood TCRbeta repertoires from subjects exposed to, actively infected with, or recovered from COVID-19. The samples were drawn from the first 160 participants of the ongoing ImmuneRACE study and from some 1,300 subjects provided by 6 global collaborators. A freely available public database, intended as a resource for researchers studying the immune response to SARS-CoV-2, is where the repertoires were released. Sample metadata almost always included a de-identified subject ID, COVID-19 status, age in years and sex. Where available, HLA class I and class II types were obtained from metadata supplied by the sample provider rather than from assay-based typing. The prospective study material was composed of cDNA or gDNA derived from T cells, B-cell-depleted T cells, or PBMCs. Broader findings and caveats from the paper: How much clinical and demographic metadata was included differed by source and by participant, and the metadata was provided uncurated.

TCRbeta CDR3 regions were amplified from genomic DNA by means of the immunoSEQ Assay, a bias-controlled multiplex PCR. The published analysis was carried out like this. The number of nucleated cells in each sample was estimated from the amplification of reference gene primers within the assay. To quantify the absolute abundance of each unique TCRbeta CDR3 rearrangement, sequence reads were collapsed and filtered. For each sample, productive Simpson clonality was calculated by taking the square root of Simpson's diversity index across productive rearrangements. Here the immuneACCESS table is served through TCRdb, limited to in-frame sequences with V and J called. Missing clones are a known gap in these copies; in checked studies unresolved V genes cover under half, and the rest lacks a known reason. V and J calls and clone size follow that table, whereas D and trimming were derived from the DNA. Here the sample has 200,000 to 300,000 clones; roughly 86% occur a single time. The leading ten clones occupy roughly 4% of the sample.

Each collaborating institution followed its own protocols to collect whole blood in K2EDTA tubes. For TCRbeta analysis, collaborator samples were shipped as frozen whole blood, as isolated PBMCs, or as DNA extracted from either sample type. The CDR3 covers 17 residues, taking in both the cysteine and the phenylalanine. Only CDR3 DNA remains: 51 bases, in frame from the first base. V has 4 bases trimmed and J has 1 base trimmed; junction bases matching no gene number 7. Per the germline V gene, MDHEN is the CDR1 and SYDVKM is the CDR2. On this clone: No antigen is known for it. Per-base quality was not reported, and no clone a single base away is much larger than it.

The sequence is built from TRBV28 and TRBJ1-6; 7 junctional bases match TRBD1. The TCR comes from a man aged 50-59 years with acute or convalescent COVID-19. The material sequenced was peripheral blood. The DNA sequence is given as TGTGCCAGCAGTTCCACGACAGGGTTATCCTATAATTCACCCCTCCACTTT. The resulting protein is CASSSTTGLSYNSPLHF.